The present T cell receptor beta chain was sequenced within a study of blood T cell repertoires in COVID-19. As for the study in general: Collection of acute and convalescent COVID-19 samples took place in the United States, Italy and Spain.

Libraries were prepared by immunoSEQ multiplex PCR; TCRdb keeps only in-frame clonotypes and omits some of them. Of some 180,000 clones listed, 75% to 90% were seen once; the top ten hold 6.9%. The CDR3 contains 15 residues. CDR1 and CDR2 from the germline V gene are SGHRS and YFSETQ. V gave up 0 bases and J gave up 6 bases, with 10 bases separating them. This chain links TRBV5-1 with TRBJ1-6, with D perhaps matching TRBD1 (5 bases). The receptor's source is a man in his 60s with acute or convalescent COVID-19. The sequencing input was peripheral blood. CDR3 coding DNA: TGCGCCAGCAGCTTGGATGGGGGGGTTAATTCACCCCTCCACTTT. Translating gives CASSLDGGVNSPLHF.